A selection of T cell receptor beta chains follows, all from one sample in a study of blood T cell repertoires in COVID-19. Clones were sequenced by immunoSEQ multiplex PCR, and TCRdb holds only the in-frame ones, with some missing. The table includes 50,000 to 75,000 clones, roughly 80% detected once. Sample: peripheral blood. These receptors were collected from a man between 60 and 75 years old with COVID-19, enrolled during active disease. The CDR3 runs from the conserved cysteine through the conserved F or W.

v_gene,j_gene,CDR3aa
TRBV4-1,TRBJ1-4,CASSLYRDEKLFF
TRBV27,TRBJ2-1,CASSLSGAINEQFF
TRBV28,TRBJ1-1,CASSLVSARRDTEAFF
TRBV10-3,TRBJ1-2,CAISDGRGPRYGYTF
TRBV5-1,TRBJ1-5,CASSFGGIGQPQHF
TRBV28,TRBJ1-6,CASSPGTGGSVISPLHF
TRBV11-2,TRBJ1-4,CASSKDRVNEKLFF
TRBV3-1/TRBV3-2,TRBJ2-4,CASSHTSGLKNIQYF
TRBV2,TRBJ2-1,CASKIGTSGGEQFF
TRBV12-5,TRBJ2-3,CASGASSDTQYF
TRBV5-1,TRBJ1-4,CASSSGSARGNEKLFF
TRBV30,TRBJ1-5,CAWSGGRTDQPQHF
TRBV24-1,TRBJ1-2,CATLFIPTPPPLYGYTF
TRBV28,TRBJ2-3,CASKGFSGGAYTQYF
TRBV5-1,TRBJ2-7,CASSLEGESYEQYF
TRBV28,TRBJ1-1,CASSQFTGPEAFF
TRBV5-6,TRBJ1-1,CASRSERNTEAFF
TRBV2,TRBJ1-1,CAGKGQMNTEAFF
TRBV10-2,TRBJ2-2,CATLGRVLAGELFF
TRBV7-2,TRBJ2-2,CASSPSWGDTGELFF
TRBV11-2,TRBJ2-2,CASALGTSITGELFF
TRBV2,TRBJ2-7,CASSPDRFSYEQYF
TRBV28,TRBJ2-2,CASSLLGSGGTGELFF
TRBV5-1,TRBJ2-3,CASSFEPSGTDTQYF
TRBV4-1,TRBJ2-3,CASSQEGLAGGFTDTQYF
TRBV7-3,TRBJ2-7,CASSLTRQGYEQYF
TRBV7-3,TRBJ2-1,CASSPQGDTHNEQFF
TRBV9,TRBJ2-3,CASSVADYNTDTQYF
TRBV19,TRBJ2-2,CASSSNGQGLTGELFF
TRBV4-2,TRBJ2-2,CASSQDGTAGGEGGELFF
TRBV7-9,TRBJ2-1,CASSWGTFEQFF
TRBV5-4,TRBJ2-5,CASSLGLGQETQYF
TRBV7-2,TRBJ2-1,CASSLAAGGPNEQFF
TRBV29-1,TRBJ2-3,CSAQYDTQYF
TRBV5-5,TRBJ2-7,CASSKTQGYEQYF
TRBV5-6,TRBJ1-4,CASSWGQIGEKLFF
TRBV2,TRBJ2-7,CANQPSQGAEQYF
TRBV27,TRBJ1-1,CASSLYYRNTEAFF
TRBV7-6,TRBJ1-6,CASSSDSPLHF
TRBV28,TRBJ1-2,CASSLSRLVYGYTF
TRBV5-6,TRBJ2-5,CASSRRTVQETQYF
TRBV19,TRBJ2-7,CASSFQLASQEQYF
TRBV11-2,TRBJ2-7,CASSAKLAGEFGEQYF
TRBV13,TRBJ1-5,CASSSSGGQPQHF
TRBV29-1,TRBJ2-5,CSVRDSHQETQYF
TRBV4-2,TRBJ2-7,CASSPGTNSYEQYF
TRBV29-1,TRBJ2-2,CSVNSGSNSIGELFF
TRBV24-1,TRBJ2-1,CATSGAAGTGGYEQFF
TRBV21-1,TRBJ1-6,CASSTDRDQEDPYNSPLHF
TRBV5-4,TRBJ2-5,CASSLRTGVAQYF
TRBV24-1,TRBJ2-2,CATSDPGRGDTGELFF
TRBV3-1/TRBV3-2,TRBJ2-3,CASSQGIATAPPDTQYF
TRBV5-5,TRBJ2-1,CASSSSGYNEQFF
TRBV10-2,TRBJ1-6,CASSEPSKLLPLHF
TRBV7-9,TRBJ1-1,CASSLVGVYGAFF
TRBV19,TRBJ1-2,CASNSGQVNYGYTF
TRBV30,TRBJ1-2,CAWSDRGHYGYTF
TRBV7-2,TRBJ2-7,CASSFRESYEQYF
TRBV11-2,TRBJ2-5,CASSLPGLQETQYF
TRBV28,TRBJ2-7,CASTKGTSGYEQYF